A single sample is the source of the 5 T cell receptor beta chains below, sequenced in a study of blood T cell repertoires in COVID-19. Sequencing was performed with immunoSEQ multiplex PCR; in TCRdb, only in-frame clones are kept and a portion is missing. The data show 35,000 to 55,000 clones, approximately 87% seen once. The specimen sequenced was peripheral blood. The receptors stem from a human donor in a cohort sampled during active COVID-19.

The chain links TRBV2 to TRBJ2-1, with unresolved D. This CDR3 has 11 residues. V lost 4 bases and J 9 bases, leaving 7 bases between the germline ends. The germline CDR1 and CDR2 sequences are SNHLY and FYNNEI. CDR3 sequence (DNA): TGTGCCAGCAGTGCCTTAGTTGAGCAGTTCTTC. Encoded protein: CASSALVEQFF.

The chain joins TRBV5-6 to TRBJ2-5; TRBD1 might be the D (6 bases). Germline V CDR1 and CDR2: SGHDT, YYEEEE. V lost 1 base and J lost 4, with 11 bases in between. This CDR3 is 14 amino acids long. This chain's CDR3 is CASSLRQGLETQYF. CDR3 sequence (DNA): TGTGCCAGCAGCTTGAGGCAGGGGTTAGAGACCCAGTACTTC. Full variable domain (rest looked up from reference TRBV5-6 and TRBJ2-5): DAGVTQSPTHLIKTRGQQVTLRCSPKSGHDTVSWYQQALGQGPQFIFQYYEEEERQRGNFPDRFSGHQFPNYSSELNVNALLLGDSALYLCASSLRQGLETQYFGPGTRLLVL.

V is TRBV6-5 and J is TRBJ2-2; 8 bases align to TRBD1. V lost 4 bases, J lost 5 bases, and 6 bases stayed unmatched. The CDR3 has 15 residues. CDR1 is MNHEY and CDR2 is SVGAGI in the germline V gene. The CDR3 loop is CASSFDRGRTGELFF. CDR3 nucleotides: TGTGCCAGCAGTTTTGACAGGGGACGGACCGGGGAGCTGTTTTTT.

This chain uses TRBV7-6 with TRBJ1-2; TRBD1 matches 10 bases. The CDR3 consists of 18 residues. Germline assignment: CDR1 SGHVS and CDR2 FNYEAQ. The J segment lost 8 bases and the V segment lost 6 bases, leaving 21 bases of the junction unmatched. This CDR3 is CASSSRPGQGSEGVGYTF. Here the CDR3 DNA reads TGTGCCAGCAGTTCAAGACCGGGACAGGGGTCGGAGGGAGTCGGCTACACCTTC.

The genes are TRBV28 and TRBJ1-1, with 7 bases that match TRBD1. Germline lookup yields CDR1 MDHEN and CDR2 SYDVKM. The CDR3 is 13 residues long. V dropped 6 bases and J dropped 8; count of bases not matched to a gene: 9. CDR3 sequence: CASRPGTAKEAFF. CDR3 DNA: TGTGCCAGCAGGCCCGGGACAGCCAAAGAAGCTTTCTTT.